These 15 T cell receptor beta chains were all obtained from the same sample, sequenced in a study of T cell responses to AZD1222 COVID-19 vaccine. Here immunoSEQ multiplex PCR was the method, and the copy in TCRdb shows in-frame clones only, minus some. The data hold approximately 160,000 clones, with roughly nine tenths observed a single time. The specimen comprised peripheral blood, sampled on day 0 of AZD1222 vaccination. These receptors originate from an adult in good health.

Concerning this clone itself: Additional DNA sequences in this sample encode the identical CDR3. This chain joins TRBV5-4 and TRBJ1-2; 7 nucleotides agree with TRBD1. Germline V gene sequence: CDR1 SGHNT, CDR2 YYREEE (reference sequence). The V gene end was trimmed by 4 bases and the J gene end by 0 bases; junction bases not matched to a gene: 3. This CDR3 contains 14 residues. The CDR3 loop reads CASSRGQANYGYTF. In DNA, the CDR3 is TGTGCCAGCAGCCGAGGACAGGCTAACTATGGCTACACCTTC.

This chain connects TRBV12-3 or TRBV12-4 to TRBJ2-2, with D perhaps assigned TRBD1 or TRBD2 (5 bases each). The CDR3 has 13 amino acids. Trimming took off 1 base at V and 9 bases at J, with 9 bases between the two ends. CDR3 nucleotide sequence: TGTGCCAGCAGTTTAGATTGGGACCGGGAGCTGTTTTTT. Encoded protein: CASSLDWDRELFF.

This chain links TRBV19 with TRBJ1-4; 8 bases agree with TRBD1. This CDR3 is 15 amino acids long. CDR1 is LNHDA, CDR2 SQIVND, per germline (reference sequence). With V trimmed by 7 bases and J by 8 bases, 12 bases remained unmatched. CDR3 sequence: CASNKLGQGGEKLFF. Here the CDR3 DNA reads TGTGCCAGTAACAAACTTGGACAGGGCGGAGAAAAACTGTTTTTT.

The V gene is TRBV19, the J gene TRBJ2-7, with 10 bases aligning to TRBD2. This CDR3 has 16 residues. CDR1 is LNHDA, CDR2 SQIVND, per germline (reference sequence). The ends lost 4 bases at V and 7 bases at J; junction bases unmatched: 13. In nucleotides, the CDR3 is TGTGCCAGTAGTACAAGGACTAGCGGCTCCGCCCGGGAGCAGTACTTC. Translating it yields CASSTRTSGSAREQYF.

The chain has TRBV18 and TRBJ1-1; 9 bases map to TRBD1. The CDR3 contains 16 residues. Losses at the gene ends were 4 bases for V and 1 base for J; bases not matched to a gene: 7. Per germline, CDR1 KGHSH and CDR2 LQKENI. CDR3 nucleotide sequence: TGTGCCAGCTCACAACAGGGGGCCCGGGGGAACACTGAAGCTTTCTTT. Amino acids: CASSQQGARGNTEAFF.

The rearrangement uses TRBV6-5 and TRBJ1-1; tentatively, D is TRBD1 (6 bases). The germline gives CDR1 MNHEY, CDR2 SVGAGI. There are 11 residues in the CDR3. V lost 8 bases, J lost 6 bases, and 10 bases lay in between. Written as DNA, the CDR3 is TGTGCCAGCCCCAGGGGTCCTGAAGCTTTCTTT. Its protein is CASPRGPEAFF.

The rearrangement links TRBV24-1 to TRBJ2-1; D gene unclear. The CDR3 length is 14 residues. Germline V gene sequence: CDR1 KGHDR, CDR2 SFDVKD. The V end was cut by 4 bases, the J end by 6 bases, with 12 bases between. CDR3 coding DNA: TGTGCCACCAGTGACCCTCCAGAGGTCAATGAGCAGTTCTTC. Encoded protein: CATSDPPEVNEQFF.

The chain is built from TRBV7-3 and TRBJ2-3; 10 bases line up with TRBD2. J gave up 1 base and V 4 bases, and 5 bases lay outside the gene matches. The CDR3 spans 16 residues. The germline V gene encodes CDR1 SGHTA and CDR2 FQGTGA. The CDR3 DNA sequence: TGTGCCAGCAGCTGGGCTAGCGGGAGACGCACAGATACGCAGTATTTT. This gives the protein CASSWASGRRTDTQYF.

The chain carries TRBV4-2 and TRBJ1-1; maybe TRBD1 (5 bases). The length of the CDR3 is 15 residues. Deletions cut 4 bases from V and 0 bases from J, with 12 bases between. Germline values: CDR1 LGHNA, CDR2 YNFKEQ. CDR3: CASSLGSGLNTEAFF. The CDR3 DNA is TGTGCCAGCAGCCTTGGGTCGGGGCTGAACACTGAAGCTTTCTTT.

The chain uses TRBV29-1 and TRBJ1-1; D is possibly TRBD1 (5 bases). Looked up from germline, CDR1 is SQVTM and CDR2 is ANQGSEA. This CDR3 comprises 14 residues. With 4 bases removed from V and 4 bases from J, the gap between germline ends came to 16 bases. The CDR3 protein is CSVASGLIATEAFF. The CDR3 coding sequence is TGCAGCGTTGCCTCGGGACTCATTGCCACTGAAGCTTTCTTT.

The genes are TRBV24-1 and TRBJ2-1, with 7 bases lining up with TRBD1. This CDR3 contains 17 residues. V lost 4 bases, J lost 1 base, and 9 bases stayed unmatched. CDR1 is KGHDR and CDR2 is SFDVKD in the germline V gene. For the CDR3, the DNA is TGTGCCACCAGTGACCGGGACAGCTTCGGTTCCTACAATGAGCAGTTCTTC. This encodes CATSDRDSFGSYNEQFF.

The gene calls are TRBV7-9 and TRBJ2-1; 11 positions agree with TRBD2. The ends lost 4 bases at V and 9 bases at J; junction bases unmatched: 8. This CDR3 comprises 15 residues. CDR1 SEHNR and CDR2 FQNEAQ come from the germline V gene (reference sequence). The DNA for the CDR3 is TGTGCCAGCAGCTACAATAGCGGGAGGGCAAGTGAGCAGTTCTTC. Translating gives CASSYNSGRASEQFF.

The J gene is TRBJ1-1, the V gene TRBV9, with D possibly matching TRBD1 (6 bases). The germline V gene has CDR1 SGDLS and CDR2 YYNGEE. Trimming left V 0 bases short and J 5 bases short, with 11 bases between. There are 14 residues in the CDR3. For the CDR3, the DNA is TGTGCCAGCAGCGTAGCTGGGGGGGCTACTGAAGCTTTCTTT. Translating gives CASSVAGGATEAFF.

This chain links TRBV7-9 with TRBJ1-2; D is unresolved. V was trimmed by 6 bases and J by 4 bases, leaving 18 bases between them. From germline, CDR1 is SEHNR and CDR2 FQNEAQ (reference sequence). CDR3 size: 15 residues. CDR3 sequence reads: CASSRISGLGYGYTF. CDR3 nucleotides: TGTGCCAGCAGTCGTATCAGCGGCCTTGGCTATGGCTACACCTTC.

The chain combines TRBV7-2 with TRBJ2-4, with 13 bases matching TRBD2. J gave up 5 bases and V 2 bases, and 3 bases lay outside the gene matches. Germline V CDR1 and CDR2: SGHTA, FQGNSA. This CDR3 contains 16 residues. Written as DNA, the CDR3 is TGTGCCAGCAGCTTAACTGGGACTAGCGGGGAAAACATTCAGTACTTC. This sequence encodes CASSLTGTSGENIQYF.